This passage covers 26 T cell receptor beta chains from one sample sequenced in a study of T cells in narcolepsy. Using immunoSEQ multiplex PCR, the repertoire was profiled, and TCRdb retains in-frame clones only, with some absent. The repertoire holds around 30,000 clones, with about 80% as singletons. Specimen: memory (CD45RA-) CD4+ T cells from blood. Receptor source: a human donor in good health.

A note on this clone: Germline and junction disagree at one end, which may indicate a read error. CDR3 in amino acids: CASSEVPVSPTYTQYF. The DNA for the CDR3 is TGTGCCAGCAGTGAAGTGCCGGTGAGCCCCACATATACGCAGTATTTT. The chain is built from TRBV2 and TRBJ2-3; D gene uncertain. CDR3 length: 16 amino acids. The V gene's germline CDR1 is SNHLY and CDR2 FYNNEI.

This rearrangement joins TRBV2 to TRBJ1-5; tentatively, D is TRBD1 (5 bases). V was clipped by 4 bases and J by 2 bases, with 24 bases between them. The CDR3 is made up of 19 amino acids. Germline assignment: CDR1 SNHLY and CDR2 FYNNEI. As DNA, the CDR3 is TGTGCCAGCAGTGTAGTTATCCAGGGCGGACGGGTTGGCAATCAGCCCCAGCATTTT. It specifies CASSVVIQGGRVGNQPQHF. Drawing the rest from reference TRBV2 and TRBJ1-5, the complete variable domain is EPEVTQTPSHQVTQMGQEVILRCVPISNHLYFYWYRQILGQKVEFLVSFYNNEISEKSEIFDDQFSVERPDGSNFTLKIRSTKLEDSAMYFCASSVVIQGGRVGNQPQHFGDGTRLSIL.

The gene calls are TRBV28 and TRBJ2-7; D call uncertain. V lost 3 bases and J lost 4, with 13 bases in between. The CDR3 contains 14 residues. Germline V gene lookup returns CDR1 MDHEN and CDR2 SYDVKM. The chain's CDR3 is CASSFLLGSYEQYF. CDR3 coding DNA: TGTGCCAGCAGTTTCCTCTTGGGCAGTTACGAGCAGTACTTC. The variable domain in full, completed from reference TRBV28 and TRBJ2-7, reads DVKVTQSSRYLVKRTGEKVFLECVQDMDHENMFWYRQDPGLGLRLIYFSYDVKMKEKGDIPEGYSVSREKKERFSLILESASTNQTSMYLCASSFLLGSYEQYFGPGTRLTVT.

The chain carries TRBV5-1 and TRBJ2-3; tentative D call: TRBD2 (5 bases). The CDR3 length is 15 residues. Germline CDR1 and CDR2: SGHRS and YFSETQ. Trimming removed 4 bases at V and 2 bases at J, with 14 bases between. CDR3 sequence reads: CASSAAGMDTDTQYF. Here the CDR3 DNA reads TGCGCCAGCAGCGCGGCCGGGATGGACACAGATACGCAGTATTTT.

The rearrangement joins TRBV2 to TRBJ2-7; no clear D. From germline, CDR1 is SNHLY and CDR2 FYNNEI. Deletions cut 11 bases from V and 0 bases from J, with 11 bases between. CDR3 length equals 12 residues. The CDR3 here is CARHLLSYEQYF. The CDR3 DNA reads as TGTGCCCGACACCTCCTCTCCTACGAGCAGTACTTC. The complete variable domain, with remaining parts taken from reference TRBV2 and TRBJ2-7, reads EPEVTQTPSHQVTQMGQEVILRCVPISNHLYFYWYRQILGQKVEFLVSFYNNEISEKSEIFDDQFSVERPDGSNFTLKIRSTKLEDSAMYFCARHLLSYEQYFGPGTRLTVT.

Only a few counts were recorded for this clone. V gene TRBV9 combines with J gene TRBJ1-4; D remains ambiguous. The ends were cut back, 4 bases at V and 2 bases at J, with 9 bases in the middle. There are 14 residues in the CDR3. Germline CDR1 SGDLS, CDR2 YYNGEE. CDR3 sequence reads: CASSSGGTNEKLFF. The CDR3 DNA follows: TGTGCCAGCAGCTCGGGAGGGACTAATGAAAAACTGTTTTTT.

This chain links TRBV5-1 with TRBJ1-1; D is possibly TRBD1 (6 bases). With 1 base removed from V and 1 base from J, the gap between germline ends came to 11 bases. The CDR3 is 15 residues long. Germline assignment: CDR1 SGHRS and CDR2 YFSETQ. The CDR3 bases are TGCGCCAGCAGCTTGCATAAGACAGGGAACACTGAAGCTTTCTTT. Residues: CASSLHKTGNTEAFF.

J is TRBJ2-7 and V is TRBV6-4; D call uncertain. This CDR3 contains 16 residues. CDR1 and CDR2 from the germline V gene are MRHNA and SNTAGT. Trimming cost V 3 bases and J 1 base, with 16 bases left between them. CDR3 bases: TGTGCCAGCAGTGATGTGAGGCCAGACCCATCCTACGAGCAGTACTTC. This sequence encodes CASSDVRPDPSYEQYF.

The chain carries TRBV5-5 and TRBJ1-2; 8 bases are a match to TRBD1. CDR1 and CDR2 from the germline V gene are SGHKS and YYEKEE (reference sequence). This CDR3 has 14 residues. The ends lost 4 bases at V and 8 bases at J; junction bases unmatched: 10. The CDR3 sequence is CASSTGQGGGGYTF. The CDR3 DNA reads as TGTGCCAGCAGCACAGGACAGGGAGGCGGCGGCTACACCTTC.

The rearrangement joins TRBV10-2 to TRBJ2-1, with 8 bases that match TRBD2. V dropped 7 bases and J dropped 6; count of bases not matched to a gene: 8. The CDR3 runs 14 residues. Germline V gene lookup returns CDR1 WSHSY and CDR2 SAAADI. This CDR3 is CASTGTSRANEQFF. The CDR3 DNA reads TGCGCCAGCACGGGGACTAGTCGTGCCAATGAGCAGTTCTTC.

This clone appeared a few times. This rearrangement joins TRBV7-9 to TRBJ2-2, with 13 bases fitting TRBD2. Germline V CDR1 and CDR2: SEHNR, FQNEAQ (reference sequence). This CDR3 region has 16 residues. V dropped 5 bases and J dropped 4; count of bases not matched to a gene: 4. CDR3 sequence (DNA): TGTGCCAGCAGCACTAGCGGGAGGGAGGTCACCGGGGAGCTGTTTTTT. Its translation is CASSTSGREVTGELFF.

The genes are TRBV11-2 and TRBJ2-3; perhaps TRBD2 as D (5 bases). The CDR3 totals 15 residues. Trimming cost V 6 bases and J 0 bases, with 13 bases left between them. Per the germline V gene, CDR1 is SGHAT and CDR2 is FQNNGV. The CDR3, as DNA: TGTGCCAGCAGACCCCTGAGCGGAAGCACAGATACGCAGTATTTT. Translation gives CASRPLSGSTDTQYF.

This chain uses TRBV6-6 with TRBJ2-3; D may match TRBD1 or TRBD2 (6 bases each). In germline, CDR1 is MNHNY, CDR2 SVGAGI (reference sequence). The CDR3 contains 14 residues. V was clipped by 2 bases and J by 8 bases, with 14 bases between them. The CDR3 loop is CASSYERGAGTQYF. CDR3 nucleotide sequence: TGTGCCAGCAGTTACGAGAGGGGGGCGGGTACGCAGTATTTT.

This chain joins TRBV2 and TRBJ2-5, with 8 bases lining up with TRBD1. The CDR3 is made up of 13 amino acids. Germline CDR1 SNHLY, CDR2 FYNNEI. Germline trimming cut 6 bases from V and 5 bases from J; bases unmatched to any gene: 5. CDR3 region: CASSRDRQETQYF. CDR3 nucleotides: TGTGCCAGCAGCCGGGACAGGCAGGAGACCCAGTACTTC.

The chain joins TRBV19 to TRBJ1-4; 7 bases are shared with TRBD1. Per the germline V gene, CDR1 is LNHDA and CDR2 is SQIVND (reference sequence). V shed 5 bases and J 7 bases; nucleotides not matched to a gene: 4. CDR3 size: 13 residues. CDR3 DNA sequence: TGTGCCAGTAGTCCGGGACAGAGTGAAAAACTGTTTTTT. Residues: CASSPGQSEKLFF.

The genes are TRBV25-1 and TRBJ2-1; 14 bases align to TRBD2. The junction had 5 bases not matched to a gene; V was cut back by 4 bases and J by 12 bases. Germline CDR1 and CDR2: MGHDK and SYGVNS. The length of the CDR3 is 14 residues. CDR3 loop: CASSASTSGGAQFF. CDR3 nucleotides: TGTGCCAGCAGTGCCTCGACTAGCGGGGGGGCGCAGTTCTTC.

The rearrangement uses TRBV19 and TRBJ2-5; tentatively, D is TRBD2 (5 bases). Per germline, CDR1 LNHDA and CDR2 SQIVND (reference sequence). V was clipped by 4 bases and J by 4 bases, with 13 bases between them. The length of the CDR3 is 14 residues. The CDR3 sequence: CASSTTGFRETQYF. CDR3 DNA sequence: TGTGCCAGTAGTACCACGGGGTTTCGAGAGACCCAGTACTTC. The full variable domain, rest sourced from reference TRBV19 and TRBJ2-5, is DGGITQSPKYLFRKEGQNVTLSCEQNLNHDAMYWYRQDPGQGLRLIYYSQIVNDFQKGDIAEGYSVSREKKESFPLTVTSAQKNPTAFYLCASSTTGFRETQYFGPGTRLLVL.

The rearrangement uses TRBV27 and TRBJ2-1, with TRBD1 identical over 8 bases. This CDR3 region has 18 residues. CDR1 is MNHEY and CDR2 is SMNVEV in the germline V gene (reference sequence). J gave up 4 bases and V 5 bases, and 16 bases lay outside the gene matches. The CDR3 DNA reads TGTGCCAGCAGTCCCCCGAACAGGGGGAGGTTTTCTTACAATGAGCAGTTCTTC. It specifies CASSPPNRGRFSYNEQFF.

V usage is TRBV5-5 and J usage is TRBJ2-5; 10 bases match TRBD2. The CDR3 has 16 residues. V lost 4 bases to trimming and J lost 1 base; unmatched junction nucleotides: 7. CDR1 is SGHKS and CDR2 is YYEKEE in the germline V gene (reference sequence). The CDR3 protein is CASSPGTSAFQETQYF. The CDR3 DNA sequence: TGTGCCAGCAGCCCGGGGACTAGCGCCTTCCAAGAGACCCAGTACTTC.

The chain combines TRBV11-2 with TRBJ2-7; 9 bases agree with TRBD1. The CDR3 loop spans 15 amino acids. After removal of 5 bases from V and 2 bases from J, the junction contained 7 bases not matched to a gene. CDR1 is SGHAT and CDR2 is FQNNGV in the germline V gene. The CDR3 here is CASSPQTGGAYEQYF. The CDR3 coding sequence is TGTGCCAGCAGCCCTCAGACAGGGGGTGCCTACGAGCAGTACTTC. Full variable domain (remainder filled in from reference TRBV11-2 and TRBJ2-7): EAGVAQSPRYKIIEKRQSVAFWCNPISGHATLYWYQQILGQGPKLLIQFQNNGVVDDSQLPKDRFSAERLKGVDSTLKIQPAKLEDSAVYLCASSPQTGGAYEQYFGPGTRLTVT.

This clone was seen just once. V is TRBV6-5 and J is TRBJ1-1; D ambiguous. The CDR3 is 15 residues long. Trimming took off 6 bases at V and 3 bases at J, with 17 bases between the two ends. Per the germline V gene, CDR1 is MNHEY and CDR2 is SVGAGI. For the CDR3, the DNA is TGTGCCAGCAGGACCCTTCCGCAGAGGGACACTGAAGCTTTCTTT. Protein product: CASRTLPQRDTEAFF.

The rearrangement links TRBV5-4 to TRBJ2-1; D may correspond to TRBD1 or TRBD2 (5 bases each). Germline V gene sequence: CDR1 SGHNT, CDR2 YYREEE (reference sequence). The CDR3 runs to 13 residues. Trimming took 2 bases from V and 7 from J, leaving 10 bases between them. CDR3 protein: CASSLLGENEQFF. The CDR3 nucleotides read TGTGCCAGCAGCTTATTGGGGGAGAATGAGCAGTTCTTC.

This clone showed up just a few times. The chain combines TRBV6-1 with TRBJ2-1; 16 bases map to TRBD2. CDR1 and CDR2 (germline): MNHNS, SASEGT. The CDR3 runs 15 residues. Trimming cost V 6 bases and J 6 bases; bases outside gene matches: 2. In DNA, the CDR3 is TGTGCCAGCAGGGGACTAGCGGGAGGGCCCAATGAGCAGTTCTTC. This codes for CASRGLAGGPNEQFF.

The chain recombines TRBV5-1 with TRBJ2-4; D is undetermined. The CDR3 is 13 residues long. Germline CDR1 and CDR2: SGHRS and YFSETQ. Trimming shortened V by 8 bases and J by 8 bases, and 17 bases separated the two germline ends. CDR3 amino acids: CASQLTGTDIQYF. CDR3 coding DNA: TGCGCCAGTCAGTTGACGGGTACGGACATTCAGTACTTC.

V is TRBV5-1 and J is TRBJ1-2; 7 bases agree with TRBD1. This CDR3 is 13 amino acids long. V was pared by 4 bases and J by 7 bases, with 7 bases of the junction left unmatched. The germline V gene encodes CDR1 SGHRS and CDR2 YFSETQ. The CDR3 nucleotides read TGCGCCAGCAGCCCTCGACAGGGTTTTGGCTACACCTTC. Protein: CASSPRQGFGYTF.

This chain's CDR3 is CASSLTGGSGEKLFF. The DNA for the CDR3 is TGCGCCAGCAGCCTGACGGGGGGCTCGGGGGAAAAACTGTTTTTT. The chain joins TRBV4-1 to TRBJ1-4; perhaps TRBD1 as D (6 bases). The CDR3 is made up of 15 amino acids. V was pared by 4 bases and J by 8 bases, with 17 bases between. In germline, CDR1 is MGHRA, CDR2 YSYEKL.